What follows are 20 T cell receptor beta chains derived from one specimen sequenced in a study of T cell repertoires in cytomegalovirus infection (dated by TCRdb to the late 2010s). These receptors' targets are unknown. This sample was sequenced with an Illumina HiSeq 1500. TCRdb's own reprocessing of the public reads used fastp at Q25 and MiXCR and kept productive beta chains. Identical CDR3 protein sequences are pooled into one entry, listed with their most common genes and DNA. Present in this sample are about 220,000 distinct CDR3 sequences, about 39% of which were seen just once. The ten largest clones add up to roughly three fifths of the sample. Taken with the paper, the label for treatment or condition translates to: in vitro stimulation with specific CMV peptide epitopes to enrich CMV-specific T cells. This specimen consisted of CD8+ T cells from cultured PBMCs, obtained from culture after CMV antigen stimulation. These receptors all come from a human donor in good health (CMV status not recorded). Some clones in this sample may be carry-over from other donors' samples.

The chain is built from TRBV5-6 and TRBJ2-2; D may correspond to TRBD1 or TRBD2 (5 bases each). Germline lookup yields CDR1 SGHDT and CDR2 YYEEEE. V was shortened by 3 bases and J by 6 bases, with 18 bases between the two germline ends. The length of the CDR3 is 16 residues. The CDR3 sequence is CASSSPLGPGAGELFF. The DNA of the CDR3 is TGTGCCAGCAGCTCTCCCCTGGGGCCCGGGGCCGGGGAGCTGTTTTTT.

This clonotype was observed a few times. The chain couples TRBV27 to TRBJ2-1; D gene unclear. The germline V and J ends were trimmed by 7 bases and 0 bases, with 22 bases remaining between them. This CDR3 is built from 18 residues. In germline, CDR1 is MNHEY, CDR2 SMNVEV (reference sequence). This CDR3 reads CASTKLLPTLSSYNEQFF. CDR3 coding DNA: TGTGCCAGCACCAAACTTTTACCGACTCTTAGCTCCTACAATGAGCAGTTCTTC.

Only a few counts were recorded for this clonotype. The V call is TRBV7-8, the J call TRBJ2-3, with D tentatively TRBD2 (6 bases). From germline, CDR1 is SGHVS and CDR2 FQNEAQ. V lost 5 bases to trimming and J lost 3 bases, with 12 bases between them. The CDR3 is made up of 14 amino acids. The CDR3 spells CASSRRRDTDTQYF. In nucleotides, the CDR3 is TGTGCCAGCAGCAGGCGGCGGGATACAGATACGCAGTATTTT.

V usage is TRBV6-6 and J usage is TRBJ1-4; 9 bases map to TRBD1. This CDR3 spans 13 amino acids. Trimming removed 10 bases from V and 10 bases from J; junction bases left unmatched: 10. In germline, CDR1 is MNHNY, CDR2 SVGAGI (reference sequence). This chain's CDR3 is CATVGDRVGKLFF. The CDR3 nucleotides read TGTGCCACAGTCGGGGACAGGGTGGGAAAACTGTTTTTT.

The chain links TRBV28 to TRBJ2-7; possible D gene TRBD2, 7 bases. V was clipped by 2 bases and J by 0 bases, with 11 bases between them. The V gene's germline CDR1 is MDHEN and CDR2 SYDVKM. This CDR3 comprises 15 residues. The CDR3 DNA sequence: TGTGCCAGCAGTTTAGGGGGGGCGGCCTCCTACGAGCAGTACTTC. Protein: CASSLGGAASYEQYF.

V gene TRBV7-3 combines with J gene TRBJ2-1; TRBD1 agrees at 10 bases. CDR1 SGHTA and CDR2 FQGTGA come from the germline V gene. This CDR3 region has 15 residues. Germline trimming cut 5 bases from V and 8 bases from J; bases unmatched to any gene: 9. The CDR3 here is CASSQGQGRVHEQFF. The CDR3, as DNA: TGTGCCAGCAGCCAGGGACAGGGGAGAGTTCATGAGCAGTTCTTC.

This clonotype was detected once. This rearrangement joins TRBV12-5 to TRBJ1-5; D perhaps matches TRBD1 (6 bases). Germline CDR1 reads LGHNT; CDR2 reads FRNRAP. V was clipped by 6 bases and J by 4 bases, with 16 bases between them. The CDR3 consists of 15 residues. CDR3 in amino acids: CASGTPTGLNQPQHF. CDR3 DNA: TGTGCTAGTGGCACCCCCACAGGGCTTAATCAGCCCCAGCATTTT.

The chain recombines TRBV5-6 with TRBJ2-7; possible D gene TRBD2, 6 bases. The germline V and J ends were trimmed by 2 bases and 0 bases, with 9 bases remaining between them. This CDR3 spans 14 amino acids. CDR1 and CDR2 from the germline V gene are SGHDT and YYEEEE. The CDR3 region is CASSFGTASYEQYF. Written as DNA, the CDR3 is TGTGCCAGCAGCTTCGGGACTGCCTCCTACGAGCAGTACTTC.

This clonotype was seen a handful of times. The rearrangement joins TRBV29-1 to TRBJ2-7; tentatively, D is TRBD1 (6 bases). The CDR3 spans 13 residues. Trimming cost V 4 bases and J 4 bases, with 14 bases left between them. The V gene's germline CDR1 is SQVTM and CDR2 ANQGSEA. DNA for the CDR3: TGCAGCGTTGTGCTCGGACAGATGTACGAGCAGTACTTC. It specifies CSVVLGQMYEQYF.

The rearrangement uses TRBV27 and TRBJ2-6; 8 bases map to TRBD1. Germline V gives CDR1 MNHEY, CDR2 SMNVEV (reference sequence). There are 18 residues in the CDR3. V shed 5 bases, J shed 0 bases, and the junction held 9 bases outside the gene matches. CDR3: CASSATGTGFSGANVLTF. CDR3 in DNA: TGTGCCAGCAGTGCGACCGGGACAGGTTTCTCTGGGGCCAACGTCCTGACTTTC. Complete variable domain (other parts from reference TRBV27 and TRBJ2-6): EAQVTQNPRYLITVTGKKLTVTCSQNMNHEYMSWYRQDPGLGLRQIYYSMNVEVTDKGDVPEGYKVSRKEKRNFPLILESPSPNQTSLYFCASSATGTGFSGANVLTFGAGSRLTVL.

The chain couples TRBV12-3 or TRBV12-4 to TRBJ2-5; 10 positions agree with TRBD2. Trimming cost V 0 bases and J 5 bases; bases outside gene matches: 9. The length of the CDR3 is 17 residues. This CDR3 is CASSLAASGGPGETQYF. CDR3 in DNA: TGTGCCAGCAGTTTAGCGGCTAGCGGGGGTCCAGGGGAGACCCAGTACTTC.

CDR3 nucleotide sequence: TGTGCCAGCAGCTTTTTCGGGACAGGGTTTGGCTACACCTTC. Its translation is CASSFFGTGFGYTF. The chain joins TRBV5-4 to TRBJ1-2; the match to TRBD1 covers 9 bases. The CDR3 sequence is 14 residues long. Looked up from germline, CDR1 is SGHNT and CDR2 is YYREEE (reference sequence). V was pared by 2 bases and J by 7 bases, with 6 bases of the junction left unmatched.

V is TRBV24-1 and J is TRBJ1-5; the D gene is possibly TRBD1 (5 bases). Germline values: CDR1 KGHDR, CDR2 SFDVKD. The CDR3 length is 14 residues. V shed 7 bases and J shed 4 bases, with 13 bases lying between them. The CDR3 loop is CATRSGGKNQPQHF. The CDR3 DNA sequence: TGTGCCACCAGGAGCGGGGGGAAGAATCAGCCCCAGCATTTT.

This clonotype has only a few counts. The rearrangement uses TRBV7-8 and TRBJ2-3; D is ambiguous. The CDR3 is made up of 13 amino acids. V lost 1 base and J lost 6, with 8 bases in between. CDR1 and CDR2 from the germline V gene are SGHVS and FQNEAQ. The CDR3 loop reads CASSLEILDTQYF. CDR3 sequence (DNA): TGTGCCAGCAGCTTAGAGATACTGGATACGCAGTATTTT.

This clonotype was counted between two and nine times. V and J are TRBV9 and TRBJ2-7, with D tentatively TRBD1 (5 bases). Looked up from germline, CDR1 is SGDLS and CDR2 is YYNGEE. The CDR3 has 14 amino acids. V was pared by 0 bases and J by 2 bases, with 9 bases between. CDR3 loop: CASSVGTGPYEQYF. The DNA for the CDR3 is TGTGCCAGCAGCGTAGGTACAGGCCCCTACGAGCAGTACTTC.

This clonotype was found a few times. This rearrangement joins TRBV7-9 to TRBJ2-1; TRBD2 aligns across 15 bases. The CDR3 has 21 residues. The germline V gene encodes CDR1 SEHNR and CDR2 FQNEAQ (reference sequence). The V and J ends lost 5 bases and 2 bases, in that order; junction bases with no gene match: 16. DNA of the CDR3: TGTGCCAGCAGCATACTACCGGGACTAGCGGGGGGTGAACAACCCTACAATGAGCAGTTCTTC. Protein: CASSILPGLAGGEQPYNEQFF.

The CDR3 DNA is TGTGCCAGCAGCTTAGGGCGGATCTCTGGAAACACCATATATTTT. Translation: CASSLGRISGNTIYF. The chain couples TRBV7-8 to TRBJ1-3, with D unresolved. Germline loops: CDR1 SGHVS, CDR2 FQNEAQ. This CDR3 has 15 residues. V was cut by 1 base and J by 0 bases, with 7 bases left in between.

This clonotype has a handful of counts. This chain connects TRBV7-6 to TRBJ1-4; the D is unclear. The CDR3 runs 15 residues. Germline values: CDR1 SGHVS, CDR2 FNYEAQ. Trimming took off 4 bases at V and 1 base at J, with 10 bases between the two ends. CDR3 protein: CASSSHSGTNEKLFF. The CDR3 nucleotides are TGTGCCAGCAGCTCCCACAGTGGAACTAATGAAAAACTGTTTTTT.

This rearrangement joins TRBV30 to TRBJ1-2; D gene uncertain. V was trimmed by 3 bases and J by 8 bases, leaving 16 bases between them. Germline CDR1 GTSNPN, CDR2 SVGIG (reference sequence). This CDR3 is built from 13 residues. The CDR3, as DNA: TGTGCCTGGAGCCGGGGATTGGGTAGGGGCTACACCTTC. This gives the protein CAWSRGLGRGYTF.

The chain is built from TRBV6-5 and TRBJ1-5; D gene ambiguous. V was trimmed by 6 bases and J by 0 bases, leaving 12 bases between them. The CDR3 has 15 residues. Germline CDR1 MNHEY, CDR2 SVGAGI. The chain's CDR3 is CASSSAAHSNQPQHF. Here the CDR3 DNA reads TGTGCCAGCAGCTCCGCGGCACATAGCAATCAGCCCCAGCATTTT.